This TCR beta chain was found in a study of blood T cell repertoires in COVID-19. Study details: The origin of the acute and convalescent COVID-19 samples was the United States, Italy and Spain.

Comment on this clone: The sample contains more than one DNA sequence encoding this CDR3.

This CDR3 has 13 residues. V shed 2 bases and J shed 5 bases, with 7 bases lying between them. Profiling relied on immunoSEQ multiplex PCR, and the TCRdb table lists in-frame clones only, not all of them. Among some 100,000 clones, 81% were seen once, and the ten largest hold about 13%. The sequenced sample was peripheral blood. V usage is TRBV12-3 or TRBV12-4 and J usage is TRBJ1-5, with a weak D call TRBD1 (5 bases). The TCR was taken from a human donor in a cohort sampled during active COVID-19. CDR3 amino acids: CASSLLRDQPQHF. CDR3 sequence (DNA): TGTGCCAGCAGTTTACTCAGGGATCAGCCCCAGCATTTT.